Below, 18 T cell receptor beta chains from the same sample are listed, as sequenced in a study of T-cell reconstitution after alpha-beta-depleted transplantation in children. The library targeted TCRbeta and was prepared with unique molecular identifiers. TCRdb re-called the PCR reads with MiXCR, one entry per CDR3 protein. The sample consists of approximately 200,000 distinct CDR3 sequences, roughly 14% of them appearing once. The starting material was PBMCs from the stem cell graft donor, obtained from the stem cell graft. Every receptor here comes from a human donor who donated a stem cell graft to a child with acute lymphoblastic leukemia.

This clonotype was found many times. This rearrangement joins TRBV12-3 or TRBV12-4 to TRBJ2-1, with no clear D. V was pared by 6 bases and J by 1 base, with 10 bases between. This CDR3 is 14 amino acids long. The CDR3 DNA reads TGTGCCAGCAGCATAGTCAGGTCCTACAATGAGCAGTTCTTC. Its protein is CASSIVRSYNEQFF.

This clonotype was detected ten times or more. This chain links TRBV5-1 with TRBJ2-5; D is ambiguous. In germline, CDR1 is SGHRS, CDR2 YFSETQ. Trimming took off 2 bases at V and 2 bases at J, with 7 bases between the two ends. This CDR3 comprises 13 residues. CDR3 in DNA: TGCGCCAGCAGCTTCTCCTTTCAAGAGACCCAGTACTTC. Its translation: CASSFSFQETQYF. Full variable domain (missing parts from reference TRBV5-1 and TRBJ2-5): KAGVTQTPRYLIKTRGQQVTLSCSPISGHRSVSWYQQTPGQGLQFLFEYFSETQRNKGNFPGRFSGRQFSNSRSEMNVSTLELGDSALYLCASSFSFQETQYFGPGTRLLVL.

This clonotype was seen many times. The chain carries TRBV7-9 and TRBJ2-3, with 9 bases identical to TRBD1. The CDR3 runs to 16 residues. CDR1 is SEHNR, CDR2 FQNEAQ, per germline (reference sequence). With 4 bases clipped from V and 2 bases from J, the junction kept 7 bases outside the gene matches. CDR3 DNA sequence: TGTGCCAGCAGCTACCCCCGGGACAGGGTCACAGATACGCAGTATTTT. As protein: CASSYPRDRVTDTQYF. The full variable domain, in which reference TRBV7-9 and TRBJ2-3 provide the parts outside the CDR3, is DTGVSQNPRHKITKRGQNVTFRCDPISEHNRLYWYRQTLGQGPEFLTYFQNEAQLEKSRLLSDRFSAERPKGSFSTLEIQRTEQGDSAMYLCASSYPRDRVTDTQYFGPGTRLTVL.

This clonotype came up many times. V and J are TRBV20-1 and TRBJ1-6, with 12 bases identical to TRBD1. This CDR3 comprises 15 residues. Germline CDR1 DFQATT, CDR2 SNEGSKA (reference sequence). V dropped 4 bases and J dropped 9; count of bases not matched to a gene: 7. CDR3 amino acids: CSAIGTGGASSPLHF. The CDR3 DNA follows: TGCAGTGCTATAGGGACAGGGGGCGCTTCTTCACCCCTCCACTTT.

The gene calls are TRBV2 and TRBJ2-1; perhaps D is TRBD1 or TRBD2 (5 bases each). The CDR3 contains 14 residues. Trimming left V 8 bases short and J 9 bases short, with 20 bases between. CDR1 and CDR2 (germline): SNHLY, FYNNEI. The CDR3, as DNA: TGTGCCAGCCTACGGGACGGGGCCCTTGGTGAGCAGTTCTTC. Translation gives CASLRDGALGEQFF.

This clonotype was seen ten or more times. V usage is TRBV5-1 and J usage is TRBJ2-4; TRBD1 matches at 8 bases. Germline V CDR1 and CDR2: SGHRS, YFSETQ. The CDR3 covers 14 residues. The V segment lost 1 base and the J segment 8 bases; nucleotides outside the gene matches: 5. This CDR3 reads CASSLTQGADIQYF. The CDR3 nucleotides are TGCGCCAGCAGCTTGACCCAGGGGGCAGACATTCAGTACTTC.

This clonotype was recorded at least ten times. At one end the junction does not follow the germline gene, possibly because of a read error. The CDR3 region has the DNA TGTGCCAGCAGAGGTGGGGACTACCATGAGCAGTTCTTC. Its protein is CASRGGDYHEQFF. V usage is TRBV25-1 and J usage is TRBJ2-1, with 7 bases that match TRBD2. Germline CDR1 and CDR2: MGHDK and SYGVNS. The CDR3 is 13 residues long.

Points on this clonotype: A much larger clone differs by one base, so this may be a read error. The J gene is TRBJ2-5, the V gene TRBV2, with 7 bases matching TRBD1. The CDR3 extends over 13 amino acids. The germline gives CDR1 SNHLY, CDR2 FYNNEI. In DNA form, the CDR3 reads TGTGCCTGCAGTGTGACACAGGGGTGGACCCAGTACTTC. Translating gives CACSVTQGWTQYF.

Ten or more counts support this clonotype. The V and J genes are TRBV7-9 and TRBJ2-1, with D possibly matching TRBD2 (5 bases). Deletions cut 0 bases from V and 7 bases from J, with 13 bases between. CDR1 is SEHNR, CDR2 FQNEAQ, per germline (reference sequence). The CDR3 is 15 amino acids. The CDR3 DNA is TGTGCCAGCAGCTTAGCCCCTACGCCGGGGAATGAGCAGTTCTTC. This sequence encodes CASSLAPTPGNEQFF.

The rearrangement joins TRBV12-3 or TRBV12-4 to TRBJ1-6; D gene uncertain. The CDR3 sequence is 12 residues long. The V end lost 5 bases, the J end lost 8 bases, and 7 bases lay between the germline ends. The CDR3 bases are TGTGCCAGCAGTCCAGGAGATTCACCCCTCCACTTT. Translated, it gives CASSPGDSPLHF.

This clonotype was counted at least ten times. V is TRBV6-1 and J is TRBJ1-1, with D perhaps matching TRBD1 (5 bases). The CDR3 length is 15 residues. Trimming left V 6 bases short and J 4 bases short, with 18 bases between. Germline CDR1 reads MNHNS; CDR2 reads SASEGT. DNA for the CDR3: TGTGCCAGCAGCCTACCGCCGGGACGTGGCACTGAAGCTTTCTTT. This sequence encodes CASSLPPGRGTEAFF.

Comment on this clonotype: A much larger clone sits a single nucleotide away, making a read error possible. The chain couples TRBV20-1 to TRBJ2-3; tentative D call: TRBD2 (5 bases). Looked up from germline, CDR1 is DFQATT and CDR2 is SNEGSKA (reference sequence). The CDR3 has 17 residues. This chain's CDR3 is CTARSLGSIYSTDTQYF. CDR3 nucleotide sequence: TGCACTGCTAGATCCCTGGGGAGCATCTACAGCACAGATACGCAGTATTTT.

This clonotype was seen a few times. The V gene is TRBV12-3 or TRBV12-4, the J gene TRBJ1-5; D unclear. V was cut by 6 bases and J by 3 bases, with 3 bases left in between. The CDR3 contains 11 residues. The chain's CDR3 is CASSYNQPQHF. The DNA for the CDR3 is TGTGCCAGCAGCTACAATCAGCCCCAGCATTTT.

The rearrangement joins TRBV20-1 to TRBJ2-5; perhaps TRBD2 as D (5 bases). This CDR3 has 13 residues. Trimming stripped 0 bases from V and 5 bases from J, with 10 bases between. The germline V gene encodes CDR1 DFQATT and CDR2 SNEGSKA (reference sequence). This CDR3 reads CSARDLTGETQYF. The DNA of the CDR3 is TGCAGTGCTAGAGATTTGACGGGGGAGACCCAGTACTTC.

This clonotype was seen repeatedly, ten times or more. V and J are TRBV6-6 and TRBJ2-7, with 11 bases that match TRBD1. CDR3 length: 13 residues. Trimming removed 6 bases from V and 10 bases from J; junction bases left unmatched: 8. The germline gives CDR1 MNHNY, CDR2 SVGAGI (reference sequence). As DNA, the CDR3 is TGTGCCAGCAGCGTTGGACAGGGGGCGAAACAGTACTTC. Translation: CASSVGQGAKQYF.

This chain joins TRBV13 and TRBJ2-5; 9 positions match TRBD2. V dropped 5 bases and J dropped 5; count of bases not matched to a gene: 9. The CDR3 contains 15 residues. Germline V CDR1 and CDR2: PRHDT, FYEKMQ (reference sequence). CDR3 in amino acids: CASSGSGRSGETQYF. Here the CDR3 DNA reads TGTGCCAGCAGCGGGAGCGGGAGGTCTGGGGAGACCCAGTACTTC.

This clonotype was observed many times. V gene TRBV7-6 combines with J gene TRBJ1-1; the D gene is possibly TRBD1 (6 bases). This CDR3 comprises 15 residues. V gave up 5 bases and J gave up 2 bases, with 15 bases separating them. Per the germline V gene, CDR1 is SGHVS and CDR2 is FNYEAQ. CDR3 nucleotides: TGTGCCAGCAGCCGGGCTGGGGGCTTTAACACTGAAGCTTTCTTT. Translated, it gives CASSRAGGFNTEAFF.

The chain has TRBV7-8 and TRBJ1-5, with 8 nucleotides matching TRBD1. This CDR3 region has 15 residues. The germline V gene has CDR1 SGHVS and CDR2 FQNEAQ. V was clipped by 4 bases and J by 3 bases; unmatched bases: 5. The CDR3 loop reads CASSSDRGFNQPQHF. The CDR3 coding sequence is TGTGCCAGCAGCTCCGACAGGGGTTTCAATCAGCCCCAGCATTTT.